Below, 8 T cell receptor beta chains from the same sample are listed, as sequenced in a study of T cells in Graves' hyperthyroidism and ophthalmopathy. Amplification of TCR beta CDR3 regions was performed using RNA transcripts as template. The TCR CDR3 first-round RT-PCR relied on the HTBI primer set. MiXCR, run by TCRdb on the multiplex PCR reads, gives a single entry per CDR3 protein. The sample consists of about 700,000 distinct CDR3 sequences, 14% of them appearing once. The source material was blood. The receptors were gathered from a woman younger than 35 with Graves' hyperthyroidism.

This clonotype occurred a few times. V and J are TRBV9 and TRBJ2-1; D not certain. This CDR3 spans 16 amino acids. V lost 0 bases to trimming and J lost 0 bases, with 10 bases between them. Looked up from germline, CDR1 is SGDLS and CDR2 is YYNGEE. The CDR3 protein is CASSVVAASSYNEQFF. CDR3 bases: TGTGCCAGCAGCGTAGTGGCTGCCAGCTCCTACAATGAGCAGTTCTTC. The full variable domain, completed using reference TRBV9 and TRBJ2-1, is DSGVTQTPKHLITATGQRVTLRCSPRSGDLSVYWYQQSLDQGLQFLIQYYNGEERAKGNILERFSAQQFPDLHSELNLSSLELGDSALYFCASSVVAASSYNEQFFGPGTRLTVL.

This clonotype was observed many times. In nucleotides, the CDR3 is TGTGCCTGGAGCCCTGGGACGGCGCGTAATGAAAAACTGTTTTTT. Residues: CAWSPGTARNEKLFF. The chain has TRBV30 and TRBJ1-4; a possible D gene is TRBD1 (5 bases). V lost 3 bases and J lost 4, with 15 bases in between. Germline values: CDR1 GTSNPN, CDR2 SVGIG (reference sequence). The CDR3 spans 15 residues. Complete variable domain (other parts from reference TRBV30 and TRBJ1-4): SQTIHQWPATLVQPVGSPLSLECTVEGTSNPNLYWYRQAAGRGLQLLFYSVGIGQISSEVPQNLSASRPQDRQFILSSKKLLLSDSGFYLCAWSPGTARNEKLFFGSGTQLSVL.

V usage is TRBV19 and J usage is TRBJ2-1; 10 nucleotides agree with TRBD2. The CDR3 is made up of 15 amino acids. J gave up 2 bases and V 9 bases, and 7 bases lay outside the gene matches. CDR1 and CDR2 from the germline V gene are LNHDA and SQIVND (reference sequence). CDR3: CASRSGRGTYNEQFF. The CDR3 DNA is TGTGCCAGCAGGAGCGGGAGGGGAACCTACAATGAGCAGTTCTTC.

This clonotype was found a few times. This chain uses TRBV10-3 with TRBJ2-7; 9 bases align to TRBD1. The CDR3 length is 15 residues. Trimming removed 2 bases from V and 7 bases from J; junction bases left unmatched: 9. CDR1 and CDR2 (germline): ENHRY, SYGVKD. The CDR3 protein is CAISEKQQGAGEQYF. CDR3 sequence (DNA): TGTGCCATCAGTGAGAAACAACAGGGGGCCGGGGAGCAGTACTTC.

In this sample, this clonotype turned up many times. This rearrangement joins TRBV5-1 to TRBJ2-2, with 10 bases lining up with TRBD2. The trim removed 4 bases at V and 4 bases at J, leaving 7 bases unmatched. The CDR3 consists of 16 residues. Germline V gene data show CDR1 as SGHRS and CDR2 as YFSETQ. The CDR3 reads CASSPLAGVSTGELFF. The CDR3 DNA sequence: TGCGCCAGCAGCCCCCTAGCGGGAGTTAGCACCGGGGAGCTGTTTTTT.

The V call is TRBV18, the J call TRBJ1-3; the match to TRBD1 covers 7 bases. The J segment lost 1 base and the V segment lost 3 bases, leaving 6 bases of the junction unmatched. Germline V gene data show CDR1 as KGHSH and CDR2 as LQKENI. The CDR3 loop spans 16 amino acids. CDR3 loop: CASSPSSTGSGNTIYF. DNA for the CDR3: TGTGCCAGCTCACCTTCCTCGACAGGGTCTGGAAACACCATATATTTT.

The chain couples TRBV2 to TRBJ2-5; D gene uncertain. The CDR3 consists of 13 residues. Germline V gives CDR1 SNHLY, CDR2 FYNNEI. V dropped 10 bases and J dropped 2 bases, with 14 bases sitting between them. CDR3 nucleotides: TGTGCCATGTCGGTGGGGAAACAAGAGACCCAGTACTTC. As protein: CAMSVGKQETQYF.

The chain combines TRBV7-9 with TRBJ2-3, with D maybe TRBD2 (6 bases). Germline loops: CDR1 SEHNR, CDR2 FQNEAQ (reference sequence). This CDR3 is 16 amino acids long. Trimming left V 4 bases short and J 0 bases short, with 14 bases between. The CDR3 DNA follows: TGTGCCAGCAGCTCTGGGACTTCTACTAGCACAGATACGCAGTATTTT. As protein: CASSSGTSTSTDTQYF.